The next 25 T cell receptor beta chains were all read from a single sample in a study of spatial heterogeneity in lung cancer. The sample's time point: sample taken at primary tumor resection. Whole RNA was taken from tumor, nontumor lung or frozen PBMC; it was then sequenced unsorted. TCRdb redid the calling of the 5' RACE reads with MiXCR, one entry per CDR3 protein. Among over 25,000 distinct CDR3 sequences listed, approximately 8.4% were seen once. Source: PBMCs, taken at surgery. These receptors were obtained from a female donor with early-stage non-small cell lung cancer.

This clonotype was seen many times. The rearrangement joins TRBV7-3 to TRBJ2-7, with TRBD1 as a possible D gene (7 bases). CDR3 length: 12 amino acids. With 4 bases removed from V and 7 bases from J, the gap between germline ends came to 11 bases. Germline V gene sequence: CDR1 SGHTA, CDR2 FQGTGA. CDR3 residues: CASSSQGGEQYF. The DNA for the CDR3 is TGTGCCAGCAGCTCCCAGGGGGGAGAGCAGTACTTC.

The J gene is TRBJ1-2, the V gene TRBV6-6; the D is unclear. This CDR3 is built from 13 residues. Germline V lookup: CDR1 MNHNY, CDR2 SVGAGI (reference sequence). With 6 bases removed from V and 8 bases from J, the gap between germline ends came to 16 bases. CDR3: CASRMAWSGGYTF. CDR3 nucleotide sequence: TGTGCCAGCAGGATGGCCTGGTCCGGGGGCTACACCTTC.

This clonotype showed up just a few times. The rearrangement joins TRBV7-2 to TRBJ2-3; tentatively, D is TRBD2 (5 bases). V was clipped by 2 bases and J by 1 base, with 13 bases between them. Germline CDR1 SGHTA, CDR2 FQGNSA. The CDR3 contains 16 residues. CDR3 sequence reads: CASSLPHLAGTDTQYF. In nucleotides, the CDR3 is TGTGCCAGCAGCTTACCCCACCTAGCCGGCACAGATACGCAGTATTTT.

The table lists this clonotype with a few counts. The chain carries TRBV27 and TRBJ1-1, with no clear D. Trimming stripped 3 bases from V and 3 bases from J, with 8 bases between. The germline V gene encodes CDR1 MNHEY and CDR2 SMNVEV (reference sequence). CDR3 length: 13 residues. CDR3 loop: CASSFRRDTEAFF. Here the CDR3 DNA reads TGTGCCAGCAGTTTCAGGAGGGACACTGAAGCTTTCTTT.

This clonotype was seen ten or more times. The chain recombines TRBV18 with TRBJ1-6; 7 bases are shared with TRBD1. Germline V CDR1 and CDR2: KGHSH, LQKENI. The J segment lost 10 bases and the V segment lost 2 bases, leaving 8 bases of the junction unmatched. The CDR3 loop spans 15 amino acids. In DNA form, the CDR3 reads TGTGCCAGCTCACCAGAGACAGGGCGGCGATCACCCCTCCACTTT. Translating gives CASSPETGRRSPLHF.

This rearrangement joins TRBV6-5 to TRBJ2-7, with no clear D. The germline V gene encodes CDR1 MNHEY and CDR2 SVGAGI. Trimming left V 6 bases short and J 0 bases short, with 15 bases between. The CDR3 sequence is 15 residues long. The CDR3 region has the DNA TGTGCCAGCAGGCTTGTTAGGGCGTTCTCCTACGAGCAGTACGTC. Protein sequence: CASRLVRAFSYEQYV.

The chain uses TRBV7-6 and TRBJ2-3; D is ambiguous. V was shortened by 0 bases and J by 2 bases, with 9 bases between the two germline ends. The CDR3 covers 15 residues. The V gene's germline CDR1 is SGHVS and CDR2 FNYEAQ. The CDR3 region is CASSLAQVATDTQYF. As DNA, the CDR3 is TGTGCCAGCAGCTTAGCGCAGGTGGCCACAGATACGCAGTATTTT. Full variable domain (rest looked up from reference TRBV7-6 and TRBJ2-3): GAGVSQSPRYKVTKRGQDVALRCDPISGHVSLYWYRQALGQGPEFLTYFNYEAQQDKSGLPNDRFSAERPEGSISTLTIQRTEQRDSAMYRCASSLAQVATDTQYFGPGTRLTVL.

In this sample, this clonotype turned up a few times. The chain combines TRBV7-3 with TRBJ1-3, with 9 bases matching TRBD1. The CDR3 covers 13 residues. Germline values: CDR1 SGHTA, CDR2 FQGTGA. With 5 bases clipped from V and 8 bases from J, the junction kept 4 bases outside the gene matches. CDR3 bases: TGTGCCAGCAGCGCACAGGGGGCGGACACCATATATTTT. Its translation is CASSAQGADTIYF.

V is TRBV25-1 and J is TRBJ2-2; D is unclear. Per germline, CDR1 MGHDK and CDR2 SYGVNS. Trimming took 5 bases from V and 4 from J, leaving 11 bases between them. This CDR3 region has 14 residues. In DNA form, the CDR3 reads TGTGCCAGCAGTCCTCGGATAGCCACCGGGGAGCTGTTTTTT. It translates to CASSPRIATGELFF.

In this sample, this clonotype turned up many times. The V and J genes are TRBV11-3 and TRBJ2-1; TRBD2 agrees at 7 bases. Per the germline V gene, CDR1 is SGHNT and CDR2 is YENEEA. This CDR3 is 16 amino acids long. V lost 2 bases, J lost 5 bases, and 9 bases stayed unmatched. The CDR3 here is CASSLRAGRDNNEQFF. In nucleotides, the CDR3 is TGTGCCAGCAGCTTACGAGCGGGACGGGATAACAATGAGCAGTTCTTC. The complete variable domain, with remaining parts taken from reference TRBV11-3 and TRBJ2-1, reads EAGVVQSPRYKIIEKKQPVAFWCNPISGHNTLYWYLQNLGQGPELLIRYENEEAVDDSQLPKDRFSAERLKGVDSTLKIQPAELGDSAVYLCASSLRAGRDNNEQFFGPGTRLTVL.

In nucleotides, the CDR3 is TGTGCCATCAGCGAGGCTCACACAGATACGCAGTATTTT. Amino acid sequence: CAISEAHTDTQYF. This sequence joins TRBV10-3 and TRBJ2-3; the D is unclear. The germline V gene encodes CDR1 ENHRY and CDR2 SYGVKD. The germline V and J ends were trimmed by 6 bases and 2 bases, with 9 bases remaining between them. The CDR3 is 13 amino acids.

The genes are TRBV5-1 and TRBJ2-7; 13 bases fit TRBD2. Trimming removed 4 bases from V and 2 bases from J; junction bases left unmatched: 6. The CDR3 runs to 16 residues. Germline V gene sequence: CDR1 SGHRS, CDR2 YFSETQ. In DNA, the CDR3 is TGCGCCAGCAGCCCCCCGGGACTAGCGGGAACCTACGAGCAGTACTTC. This translates into CASSPPGLAGTYEQYF.

This chain uses TRBV6-1 with TRBJ2-7; 7 bases line up with TRBD2. Trimming took 8 bases from V and 5 from J; bases not matched to a gene: 12. Germline V gene data show CDR1 as MNHNS and CDR2 as SASEGT. The length of the CDR3 is 14 residues. CDR3 region: CASLEGGVGDEQYF. For the CDR3, the DNA is TGTGCCAGCTTGGAGGGAGGGGTCGGTGACGAGCAGTACTTC.

Ten or more counts support this clonotype. The chain joins TRBV2 to TRBJ2-5; 13 nucleotides match TRBD2. Germline CDR1 reads SNHLY; CDR2 reads FYNNEI. Germline trimming cut 7 bases from V and 3 bases from J; bases unmatched to any gene: 8. This CDR3 has 16 amino acids. In nucleotides, the CDR3 is TGTGCCAGCAAAAGGACTAGCGGGAGAGCGGAAGAGACCCAGTACTTC. It translates to CASKRTSGRAEETQYF.

This clonotype was counted ten times or more. The gene calls are TRBV4-2 and TRBJ2-5; 10 nucleotides agree with TRBD2. V was clipped by 0 bases and J by 0 bases; unmatched bases: 7. CDR3 length: 18 residues. Germline lookup yields CDR1 LGHNA and CDR2 YNFKEQ. The CDR3, as DNA: TGTGCCAGCAGCCAAGATTTCAGACTAGCGGGTGACCAAGAGACCCAGTACTTC. It encodes CASSQDFRLAGDQETQYF.

The gene calls are TRBV4-1 and TRBJ2-1; either TRBD1 or TRBD2 may fit D (5 bases each). Germline V gene sequence: CDR1 MGHRA, CDR2 YSYEKL. The CDR3 is made up of 14 amino acids. Trimming cost V 8 bases and J 2 bases, with 13 bases left between them. This CDR3 is CASRDRETYNEQFF. The CDR3 nucleotides are TGCGCCAGCCGGGACCGAGAAACCTACAATGAGCAGTTCTTC.

The rearrangement uses TRBV24-1 and TRBJ2-2; either TRBD1 or TRBD2 may fit D (5 bases each). The CDR3 has 16 residues. V was pared by 4 bases and J by 7 bases, with 18 bases between. The germline CDR1 and CDR2 sequences are KGHDR and SFDVKD. DNA of the CDR3: TGTGCCACCAGTGAAACCGGGGCCTGGGATGGCGGGGAGCTGTTTTTT. Its translation: CATSETGAWDGGELFF.

This clonotype came up many times. This rearrangement joins TRBV15 to TRBJ2-7; TRBD1 or TRBD2 may be the D gene (5 bases each). This CDR3 region has 17 residues. CDR1 is LNHNV, CDR2 YYDKDF, per germline (reference sequence). With 0 bases removed from V and 0 bases from J, the gap between germline ends came to 15 bases. The CDR3 protein is CATSRDRDQYNSYEQYF. CDR3 bases: TGTGCCACCAGCAGAGATCGGGACCAATATAACTCCTACGAGCAGTACTTC.

This chain links TRBV2 with TRBJ2-5; 10 bases are a match to TRBD2. Unmatched junction bases numbered 9, after V lost 6 bases and J lost 5 bases. CDR1 SNHLY and CDR2 FYNNEI come from the germline V gene. The CDR3 covers 15 residues. CDR3: CASRDLAGVGETQYF. CDR3 sequence (DNA): TGTGCCAGCAGGGATCTAGCGGGAGTAGGGGAGACCCAGTACTTC.

This clonotype was seen many times. This chain connects TRBV20-1 to TRBJ1-2, with 8 bases aligning to TRBD1. From germline, CDR1 is DFQATT and CDR2 SNEGSKA (reference sequence). The CDR3 is made up of 14 amino acids. V trimming: 3 bases; J trimming: 4 bases; junction bases outside the gene matches: 7. CDR3 nucleotides: TGCAGTGCTAGCCGGGACAGGCGATTCTATGGCTACACCTTC. It codes for CSASRDRRFYGYTF.

V gene TRBV9 combines with J gene TRBJ1-5; tentative D call: TRBD1 (6 bases). The germline CDR1 and CDR2 sequences are SGDLS and YYNGEE. Trimming left V 4 bases short and J 5 bases short, with 10 bases between. The CDR3 consists of 13 residues. The CDR3 DNA reads TGTGCCAGCAGCTTCGCAGGGGATCAGCCCCAGCATTTT. It codes for CASSFAGDQPQHF.

This clonotype has ten or more counts. V is TRBV19 and J is TRBJ1-5; TRBD1 matches 10 bases. The V gene end was trimmed by 3 bases and the J gene end by 7 bases; junction bases not matched to a gene: 12. Germline V gene sequence: CDR1 LNHDA, CDR2 SQIVND (reference sequence). CDR3 length: 17 amino acids. The CDR3, as DNA: TGTGCCAGTAGTATTATCATGGGGACAGGGGCTGGGCAGCCCCAGCATTTT. Its protein is CASSIIMGTGAGQPQHF.

This clonotype was seen repeatedly, ten times or more. The V and J genes are TRBV3-1 and TRBJ2-1; 8 bases line up with TRBD2. With 1 base clipped from V and 4 bases from J, the junction kept 3 bases outside the gene matches. Germline-derived CDR1 and CDR2 are LGHDT and YNNKEL (reference sequence). This CDR3 is 15 amino acids long. The CDR3 nucleotides read TGTGCCAGCAGCCAAGGAGCGGGAGTTTACAATGAGCAGTTCTTC. Translating it yields CASSQGAGVYNEQFF.

This clonotype was found a few times. The chain carries TRBV2 and TRBJ2-6; perhaps TRBD1 as D (5 bases). The CDR3 length is 15 residues. Trimming removed 3 bases at V and 3 bases at J, with 9 bases between. Germline values: CDR1 SNHLY, CDR2 FYNNEI. For the CDR3, the DNA is TGTGCCAGCAGTGAGCAGGGTGGTGGGGCCAACGTCCTGACTTTC. This codes for CASSEQGGGANVLTF.

In this sample, this clonotype turned up many times. The chain employs TRBV29-1 and TRBJ1-2, with D hard to call. The CDR3 sequence is 14 residues long. V gave up 0 bases and J gave up 0 bases, with 8 bases separating them. Germline CDR1 reads SQVTM; CDR2 reads ANQGSEA. The CDR3 sequence: CSVEDRSSNYGYTF. In DNA, the CDR3 is TGCAGCGTTGAAGATCGGAGTTCTAACTATGGCTACACCTTC.